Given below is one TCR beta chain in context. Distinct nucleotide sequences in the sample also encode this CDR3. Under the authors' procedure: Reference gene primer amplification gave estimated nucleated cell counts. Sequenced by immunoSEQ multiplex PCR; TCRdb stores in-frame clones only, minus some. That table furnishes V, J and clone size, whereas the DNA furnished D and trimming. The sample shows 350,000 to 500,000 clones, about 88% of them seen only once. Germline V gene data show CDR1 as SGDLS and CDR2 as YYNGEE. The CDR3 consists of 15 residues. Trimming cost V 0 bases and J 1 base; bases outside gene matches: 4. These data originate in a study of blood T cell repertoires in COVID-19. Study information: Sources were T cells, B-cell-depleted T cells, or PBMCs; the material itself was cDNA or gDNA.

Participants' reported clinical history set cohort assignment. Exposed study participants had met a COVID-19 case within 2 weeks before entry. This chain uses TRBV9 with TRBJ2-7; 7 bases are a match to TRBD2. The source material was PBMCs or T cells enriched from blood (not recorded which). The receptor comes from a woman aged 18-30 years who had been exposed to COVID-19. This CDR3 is CASSVGLADSYEQYF. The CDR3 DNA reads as TGTGCCAGCAGCGTAGGCCTAGCGGATTCCTACGAGCAGTACTTC.